This TCR beta chain was profiled in a study of post-analysis software for immune sequencing data. Study context: Several disease courses (relapsing-remitting, secondary progressive and progressive-relapsing) of multiple sclerosis were included.

Note on this clonotype: Its antigen is unknown.

CDR3 size: 17 residues. After removal of 1 base from V and 3 bases from J, the junction contained 11 bases not matched to a gene. CDR1 is SEHNR and CDR2 is FQNEAQ in the germline V gene (reference sequence). Regarding the study as a whole: Comparison of patients with controls showed 4 to 6 TRBV segments more frequent in patients, TRBV5-6, TRBV5-1 and TRBV20-1 among them.

Unique molecular identifiers featured in each of the TCR beta cDNA libraries. Input populations of about 0.85 to 11 million T cells gave rise to 500,000 to 600,000 cDNA molecules. From the PCR reads, TCRdb called clonotypes with MiXCR, one entry per CDR3 protein. The repertoire holds fewer than 700,000 distinct CDR3 sequences, with 44% as singletons. This chain joins TRBV7-9 and TRBJ1-2; 7 bases are shared with TRBD1. Sample: blood. This sequence was found in a girl aged 10-17 years with multiple sclerosis. The CDR3 sequence: CASSLGRGGPLDYGYTF. CDR3 DNA sequence: TGTGCCAGCAGCTTAGGCAGGGGGGGCCCACTGGACTATGGCTACACCTTC.